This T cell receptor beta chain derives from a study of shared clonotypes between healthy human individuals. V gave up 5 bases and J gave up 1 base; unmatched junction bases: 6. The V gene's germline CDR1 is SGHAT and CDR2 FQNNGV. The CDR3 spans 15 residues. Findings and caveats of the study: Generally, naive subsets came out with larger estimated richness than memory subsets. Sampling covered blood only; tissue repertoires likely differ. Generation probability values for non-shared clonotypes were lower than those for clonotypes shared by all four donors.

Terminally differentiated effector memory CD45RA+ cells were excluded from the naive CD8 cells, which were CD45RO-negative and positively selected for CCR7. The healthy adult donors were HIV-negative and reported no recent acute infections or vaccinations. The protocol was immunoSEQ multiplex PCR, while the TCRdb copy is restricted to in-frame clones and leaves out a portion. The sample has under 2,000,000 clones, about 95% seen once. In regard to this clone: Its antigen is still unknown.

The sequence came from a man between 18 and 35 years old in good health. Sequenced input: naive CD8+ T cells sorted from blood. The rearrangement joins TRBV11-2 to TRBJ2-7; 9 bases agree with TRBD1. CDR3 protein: CASSRTGEGSYEQYF. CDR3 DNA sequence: TGTGCCAGCAGCCGGACAGGGGAAGGGTCCTACGAGCAGTACTTC.